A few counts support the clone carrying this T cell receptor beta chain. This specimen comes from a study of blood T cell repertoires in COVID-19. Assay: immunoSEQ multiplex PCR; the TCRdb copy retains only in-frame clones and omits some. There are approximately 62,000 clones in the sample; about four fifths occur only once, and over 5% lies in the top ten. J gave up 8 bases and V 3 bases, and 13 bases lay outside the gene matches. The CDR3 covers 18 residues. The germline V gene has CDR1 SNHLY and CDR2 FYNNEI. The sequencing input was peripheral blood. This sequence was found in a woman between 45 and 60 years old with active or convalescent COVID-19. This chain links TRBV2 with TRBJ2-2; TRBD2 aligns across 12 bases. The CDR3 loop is CASSDSGRLAGVEGELFF. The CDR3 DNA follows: TGTGCCAGCAGTGATTCGGGTCGACTAGCGGGAGTGGAGGGGGAGCTGTTTTTT.